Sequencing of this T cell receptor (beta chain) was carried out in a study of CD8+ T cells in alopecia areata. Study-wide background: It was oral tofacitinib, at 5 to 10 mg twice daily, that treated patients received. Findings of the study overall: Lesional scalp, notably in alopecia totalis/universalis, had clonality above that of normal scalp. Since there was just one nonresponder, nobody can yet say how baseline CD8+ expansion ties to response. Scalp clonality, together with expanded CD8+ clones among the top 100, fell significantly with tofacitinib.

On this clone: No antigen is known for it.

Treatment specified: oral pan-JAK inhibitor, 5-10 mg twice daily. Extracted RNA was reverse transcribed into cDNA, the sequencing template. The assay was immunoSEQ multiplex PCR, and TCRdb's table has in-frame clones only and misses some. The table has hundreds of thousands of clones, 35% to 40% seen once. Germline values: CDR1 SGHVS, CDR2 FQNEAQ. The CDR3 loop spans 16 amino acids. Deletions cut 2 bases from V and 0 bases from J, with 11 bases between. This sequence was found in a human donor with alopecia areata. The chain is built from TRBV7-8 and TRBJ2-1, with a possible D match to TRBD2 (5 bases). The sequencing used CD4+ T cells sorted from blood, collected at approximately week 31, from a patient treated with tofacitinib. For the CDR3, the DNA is TGTGCCAGCAGCTTACTGTCGGGGTCCTCCTACAATGAGCAGTTCTTC. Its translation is CASSLLSGSSYNEQFF. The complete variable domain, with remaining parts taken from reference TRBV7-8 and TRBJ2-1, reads GAGVSQSPRYKVAKRGQDVALRCDPISGHVSLFWYQQALGQGPEFLTYFQNEAQLDKSGLPSDRFFAERPEGSVSTLKIQRTQQEDSAVYLCASSLLSGSSYNEQFFGPGTRLTVL.